The 14 T cell receptor beta chains below all came from one sample that was sequenced in a study of blood T cell repertoires in COVID-19 (dated by TCRdb to 2020 to 2022). The library was built by means of the immunoSEQ multiplex PCR assay. The source is immuneACCESS, and TCRdb retained only in-frame sequences with V and J called. Part of the clones is not carried over; for the studies checked, unresolved V genes explain less than half of this, and the remainder is unexplained. The sample records roughly 250,000 clones, about nine tenths of which are singletons. Of the sample, about 2.3% is held by the ten largest clones. The sequencing input was PBMCs or T cells enriched from blood (not recorded which). Receptors were obtained from a woman aged 40 to 49 with acute COVID-19.

The rearrangement links TRBV7-6 to TRBJ2-5; D is uncertain. V was cut by 5 bases and J by 0 bases, with 4 bases left in between. From germline, CDR1 is SGHVS and CDR2 FNYEAQ. This CDR3 spans 12 amino acids. The CDR3 protein is CASSANQETQYF. The DNA of the CDR3 is TGTGCCAGCAGCGCGAACCAAGAGACCCAGTACTTC.

This chain links TRBV2 with TRBJ1-1; no clear D. The V end lost 4 bases, the J end lost 1 base, and 13 bases lay between the germline ends. CDR1 and CDR2 from the germline V gene are SNHLY and FYNNEI. The CDR3 totals 15 residues. CDR3 residues: CASSAVVVKNTEAFF. CDR3 coding DNA: TGTGCCAGCAGTGCGGTGGTAGTAAAGAACACTGAAGCTTTCTTT. Full variable domain (remainder filled in from reference TRBV2 and TRBJ1-1): EPEVTQTPSHQVTQMGQEVILRCVPISNHLYFYWYRQILGQKVEFLVSFYNNEISEKSEIFDDQFSVERPDGSNFTLKIRSTKLEDSAMYFCASSAVVVKNTEAFFGQGTRLTVV.

V and J are TRBV5-6 and TRBJ1-2; possibly TRBD1 for D (5 bases). CDR3 size: 12 residues. CDR1 and CDR2 (germline): SGHDT, YYEEEE. V was trimmed by 1 base and J by 7 bases, leaving 8 bases between them. The CDR3 region is CASSLWGGGYTF. As DNA, the CDR3 is TGTGCCAGCAGCTTGTGGGGCGGTGGCTACACCTTC. Variable domain in full (rest from reference TRBV5-6 and TRBJ1-2): DAGVTQSPTHLIKTRGQQVTLRCSPKSGHDTVSWYQQALGQGPQFIFQYYEEEERQRGNFPDRFSGHQFPNYSSELNVNALLLGDSALYLCASSLWGGGYTFGSGTRLTVV.

This clone was picked up a small number of times. This chain uses TRBV29-1 with TRBJ1-4; 8 bases line up with TRBD1. V was pared by 6 bases and J by 6 bases, with 3 bases of the junction left unmatched. The CDR3 spans 12 residues. Germline lookup yields CDR1 SQVTM and CDR2 ANQGSEA. CDR3 coding DNA: TGCAGCGTCATGACAGGGGATGAAAAACTGTTTTTT. Amino acid sequence: CSVMTGDEKLFF.

The chain uses TRBV2 and TRBJ2-1; possible D gene TRBD2, 6 bases. Germline assignment: CDR1 SNHLY and CDR2 FYNNEI. The CDR3 is 14 residues long. Trimming took off 0 bases at V and 8 bases at J, with 11 bases between the two ends. The CDR3 reads CASSEALGGYEQFF. CDR3 nucleotides: TGTGCCAGCAGTGAAGCGCTGGGAGGCTATGAGCAGTTCTTC.

The genes are TRBV9 and TRBJ2-1; 12 nucleotides agree with TRBD1. With 7 bases clipped from V and 8 bases from J, the junction kept 16 bases outside the gene matches. Per the germline V gene, CDR1 is SGDLS and CDR2 is YYNGEE. This CDR3 is 17 amino acids long. The CDR3 loop reads CASGEGTGGIRPHEQFF. CDR3 sequence (DNA): TGTGCCAGCGGCGAGGGGACAGGGGGCATAAGACCCCATGAGCAGTTCTTC.

This rearrangement joins TRBV10-2 to TRBJ2-1, with D possibly being TRBD1 (6 bases). The V and J ends lost 8 bases and 3 bases respectively, with 14 bases between them. This CDR3 is built from 14 residues. The V gene's germline CDR1 is WSHSY and CDR2 SAAADI. The CDR3 protein is CASLNTGLYNEQFF. CDR3 coding DNA: TGCGCCAGCTTGAATACAGGGCTCTACAATGAGCAGTTCTTC.

The chain combines TRBV4-2 with TRBJ2-7; TRBD2 aligns across 9 bases. V shed 1 base and J 3 bases; nucleotides not matched to a gene: 4. Looked up from germline, CDR1 is LGHNA and CDR2 is YNFKEQ. There are 15 residues in the CDR3. This CDR3 reads CASSQGASGDYEQYF. In DNA, the CDR3 is TGTGCCAGCAGCCAAGGGGCTAGCGGGGACTACGAGCAGTACTTC.

This chain connects TRBV28 to TRBJ1-4, with a possible D match to TRBD1 (5 bases). Germline V gives CDR1 MDHEN, CDR2 SYDVKM. This CDR3 region has 13 residues. V lost 10 bases and J lost 8, with 17 bases in between. CDR3 residues: CATAGGGVEKLFF. The CDR3 DNA reads as TGTGCCACCGCCGGGGGGGGAGTGGAAAAACTGTTTTTT.

This rearrangement joins TRBV13 to TRBJ1-1; D remains unclear. Trimming removed 5 bases from V and 4 bases from J, with 11 bases in between. The CDR3 consists of 13 residues. The germline V gene has CDR1 PRHDT and CDR2 FYEKMQ (reference sequence). CDR3 in amino acids: CASSGGGFTEAFF. Here the CDR3 DNA reads TGTGCCAGCAGCGGAGGTGGGTTCACTGAAGCTTTCTTT.

The J gene is TRBJ2-1, the V gene TRBV3-1 (or the pseudogene TRBV3-2), with 8 bases lining up with TRBD2. V dropped 2 bases and J dropped 9; count of bases not matched to a gene: 9. CDR3 length: 15 residues. The germline CDR1 and CDR2 sequences are LGHDT and YNNKEL (reference sequence). The CDR3 protein is CASSQIRGGSGEQFF. The CDR3 DNA sequence: TGTGCCAGCAGCCAAATTCGGGGGGGCTCGGGTGAGCAGTTCTTC.

The CDR3 here is CASSISYEQYF. The CDR3 DNA reads TGTGCCAGCAGCATTAGCTACGAGCAGTACTTC. V and J are TRBV28 and TRBJ2-7; D gene unclear. CDR1 is MDHEN, CDR2 SYDVKM, per germline. V lost 6 bases, J lost 3 bases, and 6 bases lay in between. This CDR3 region has 11 residues. The whole variable domain, filled in from reference TRBV28 and TRBJ2-7, reads DVKVTQSSRYLVKRTGEKVFLECVQDMDHENMFWYRQDPGLGLRLIYFSYDVKMKEKGDIPEGYSVSREKKERFSLILESASTNQTSMYLCASSISYEQYFGPGTRLTVT.

This chain links TRBV9 with TRBJ1-4, with D hard to call. The V end lost 4 bases, the J end lost 8 bases, and 12 bases lay between the germline ends. Germline CDR1 is SGDLS and CDR2 is YYNGEE. The CDR3 is 13 amino acids. CDR3: CASSPAGGEKLFF. The DNA for the CDR3 is TGTGCCAGCAGCCCCGCGGGCGGCGAAAAACTGTTTTTT.

This clone was observed once. The chain recombines TRBV7-9 with TRBJ1-5; D unclear. The length of the CDR3 is 15 residues. V was pared by 2 bases and J by 7 bases, with 15 bases between. Germline CDR1 and CDR2: SEHNR and FQNEAQ (reference sequence). CDR3 loop: CASSLSGLGRQPQHF. Here the CDR3 DNA reads TGTGCCAGCAGCTTATCAGGCCTTGGGAGGCAGCCCCAGCATTTT.